The clone carrying this TCR beta chain has just one count. This specimen belongs to a study of cytomegalovirus exposure and HLA in healthy donors. TCRdb keeps only in-frame clones here, not all; method: immunoSEQ multiplex PCR. The sample has 130,000 to 150,000 clones; just over 85% are singletons. The clonotype originates from a woman between 18 and 29 years old in good health and CMV-seropositive. The material sequenced was PBMCs.

CDR3: CASSSIPQDPFQSPLHF. The DNA for the CDR3 is TGTGCCAGCAGTTCTATCCCACAGGATCCCTTCCAATCACCCCTCCACTTT. The chain employs TRBV28 and TRBJ1-6; weak D call: TRBD1 (5 bases). Per the germline V gene, CDR1 is MDHEN and CDR2 is SYDVKM. This CDR3 comprises 17 residues. V dropped 4 bases and J dropped 10 bases, with 23 bases sitting between them.